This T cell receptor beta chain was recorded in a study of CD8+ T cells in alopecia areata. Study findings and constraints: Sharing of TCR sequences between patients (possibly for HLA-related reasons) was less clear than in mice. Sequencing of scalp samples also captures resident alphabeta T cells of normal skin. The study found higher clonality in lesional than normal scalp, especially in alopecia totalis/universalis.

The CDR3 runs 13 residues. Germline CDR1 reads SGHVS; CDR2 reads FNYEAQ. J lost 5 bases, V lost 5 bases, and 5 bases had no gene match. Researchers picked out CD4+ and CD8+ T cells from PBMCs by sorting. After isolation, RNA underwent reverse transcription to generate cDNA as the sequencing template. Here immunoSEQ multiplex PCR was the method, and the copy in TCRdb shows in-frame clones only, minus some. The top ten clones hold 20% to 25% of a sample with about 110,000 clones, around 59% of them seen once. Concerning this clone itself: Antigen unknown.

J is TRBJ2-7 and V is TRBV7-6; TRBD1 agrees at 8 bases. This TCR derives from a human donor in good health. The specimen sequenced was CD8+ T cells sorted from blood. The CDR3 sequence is CASSGRGPDEQYF. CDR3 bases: TGTGCCAGCAGCGGCAGGGGGCCTGACGAGCAGTACTTC.